The 7 T cell receptor beta chains in this list originate from one sample, sequenced in a study of T cell changes during pregnancy in multiple sclerosis. Using immunoSEQ multiplex PCR, the repertoire was profiled, and TCRdb retains in-frame clones only, with some absent. Here the sample spans over 30,000 clones, 70% to 90% being singletons. The sequenced sample was CD8+ T cells from peripheral blood mononuclear cells, obtained in the third trimester of pregnancy. These receptors were obtained from a female donor with multiple sclerosis, enrolled in a pregnancy study.

V and J are TRBV7-9 and TRBJ2-3, with D hard to call. Germline-derived CDR1 and CDR2 are SEHNR and FQNEAQ (reference sequence). This CDR3 is 16 amino acids long. V lost 5 bases and J lost 0, with 15 bases in between. In nucleotides, the CDR3 is TGTGCCAGCAGCCCCTACAGCTCACCTAGCACAGATACGCAGTATTTT. Residues: CASSPYSSPSTDTQYF.

The chain has TRBV18 and TRBJ1-4; D is perhaps TRBD1 (6 bases). CDR1 is KGHSH and CDR2 is LQKENI in the germline V gene. The CDR3 has 15 residues. Trimming removed 3 bases at V and 5 bases at J, with 13 bases between. The CDR3 DNA sequence: TGTGCCAGCTCACCGGGGAGACAGGCAAATGAAAAACTGTTTTTT. This translates into CASSPGRQANEKLFF.

The rearrangement links TRBV2 to TRBJ2-2; D is uncertain. The V end was cut by 3 bases, the J end by 5 bases, with 10 bases between. The CDR3 contains 14 residues. The germline V gene has CDR1 SNHLY and CDR2 FYNNEI. The CDR3: CASSEPVTTGELFF. CDR3 nucleotides: TGTGCCAGCAGTGAGCCGGTCACGACCGGGGAGCTGTTTTTT.

This clone was picked up a small number of times. The gene calls are TRBV6-4 and TRBJ2-1; tentative D call: TRBD2 (6 bases). CDR1 is MRHNA and CDR2 is SNTAGT in the germline V gene. Trimming stripped 0 bases from V and 7 bases from J, with 16 bases between. This CDR3 is built from 16 residues. Here the CDR3 reads CASSDSEAGSSNEQFF. The CDR3 coding sequence is TGTGCCAGCAGTGACTCCGAAGCGGGCTCGAGTAATGAGCAGTTCTTC.

A single count supports this clone. The chain recombines TRBV9 with TRBJ1-3; 7 nucleotides line up with TRBD1. The junction had 16 bases not matched to a gene; V was cut back by 3 bases and J by 4 bases. The germline V gene has CDR1 SGDLS and CDR2 YYNGEE. The length of the CDR3 is 18 residues. The CDR3 nucleotides read TGTGCCAGCAGCGAGACAGGGTTTGGTCTTTTTTTAGGAAACACCATATATTTT. This sequence encodes CASSETGFGLFLGNTIYF. The full variable domain, its missing parts supplied by reference TRBV9 and TRBJ1-3, is DSGVTQTPKHLITATGQRVTLRCSPRSGDLSVYWYQQSLDQGLQFLIQYYNGEERAKGNILERFSAQQFPDLHSELNLSSLELGDSALYFCASSETGFGLFLGNTIYFGEGSWLTVV.

V gene TRBV13 combines with J gene TRBJ2-2; the D is unclear. V was pared by 2 bases and J by 7 bases, with 14 bases between. The germline CDR1 and CDR2 sequences are PRHDT and FYEKMQ (reference sequence). The CDR3 loop spans 15 amino acids. The CDR3 coding sequence is TGTGCCAGCAGCTTATTCGCTGAGTTCGGCGGGGAGCTGTTTTTT. Protein product: CASSLFAEFGGELFF.

This clone was picked up one time. V gene TRBV13 combines with J gene TRBJ2-7, with 10 positions matching TRBD2. J was trimmed by 3 bases and V by 4 bases; bases with no gene match: 9. The CDR3 loop spans 16 amino acids. CDR1 is PRHDT, CDR2 FYEKMQ, per germline (reference sequence). As DNA, the CDR3 is TGTGCCAGCAGCTCTAGGGTCCGGACTAGCGGCTACGAGCAGTACTTC. It encodes CASSSRVRTSGYEQYF. The full variable domain, its missing parts supplied by reference TRBV13 and TRBJ2-7, is AAGVIQSPRHLIKEKRETATLKCYPIPRHDTVYWYQQGPGQDPQFLISFYEKMQSDKGSIPDRFSAQQFSDYHSELNMSSLELGDSALYFCASSSRVRTSGYEQYFGPGTRLTVT.